This is a list of T cell receptor beta chains from one sample in a study of patients and donors after allogeneic stem cell transplantation. TCRdb re-derived calls from the RT-PCR reads in MiXCR, one entry per CDR3 protein. Found here are about 400,000 distinct CDR3 sequences, roughly 16% of them singletons; the top ten hold less than 9.5%. The specimen was blood, either unsorted or a sorted T cell fraction (not recorded which). The receptors were sampled from a human donor who was either an allogeneic HSCT recipient or a stem cell or donor lymphocyte infusion donor (not recorded which). It is not recorded whose cells these are; they may come from a transplant donor. Each CDR3 is given with its conserved first and last residue. D genes are given only for firm matches. Not all rows give a size; the values are once, few, many and, for expanded clones, a class.

v_gene	abundance	j_gene	d_gene	CDR3aa	CDR3nt
TRBV7-9	few	TRBJ1-1	-	CASSQTFGDPEAFF	TGTGCCAGCAGCCAGACCTTTGGGGACCCCGAAGCTTTCTTT
TRBV7-3	-	TRBJ1-1	-	CASRGPGTFMNTEAFF	TGTGCCAGCAGGGGTCCCGGGACATTCATGAACACTGAAGCTTTCTTT
TRBV20-1	many	TRBJ1-6	-	CSAPNLGDSPLHF	TGCAGTGCTCCGAACTTAGGGGATTCACCCCTCCACTTT
TRBV18	few	TRBJ1-2	-	CASSPYDGYYGYTF	TGTGCCAGCTCACCATATGACGGCTACTATGGCTACACCTTC
TRBV20-1	few	TRBJ1-1	-	CSAQGRGGSGTEAFF	TGCAGTGCCCAGGGGAGGGGCGGGAGTGGCACTGAAGCTTTCTTT
TRBV27	-	TRBJ2-3	-	CASSLGSAYTDTQYF	TGTGCCAGCAGTTTAGGTTCTGCGTACACAGATACGCAGTATTTT
TRBV27	few	TRBJ1-2	TRBD1	CASSWNRGNGYTF	TGTGCCAGCAGTTGGAACAGGGGAAATGGCTACACCTTC
TRBV5-8	-	TRBJ2-3	-	CASSFQGLVVTDTQYF	TGTGCCAGCAGCTTCCAAGGGCTTGTGGTCACAGATACGCAGTATTTT
TRBV5-1	-	TRBJ1-2	-	CASSPLPGPTNYGYTF	TGCGCCAGCAGCCCGCTACCGGGACCGACTAACTATGGCTACACCTTC
TRBV14	many	TRBJ2-2	-	CASSHLLAAGELFF	TGTGCCAGCAGCCACCTTCTAGCTGCCGGGGAGCTGTTTTTT
TRBV4-1	few	TRBJ2-3	TRBD2	CASSQPKIYSGRGTDTQYF	TGCGCCAGCAGCCAACCAAAGATCTATAGCGGGAGAGGCACAGATACGCAGTATTTT
TRBV12-3/TRBV12-4	many	TRBJ1-2	-	CASSPDGYGYTF	TGTGCCAGCAGCCCCGACGGGTATGGCTACACCTTC
TRBV12-3/TRBV12-4	many	TRBJ1-4	-	CASSLDRPRGLFF	TGTGCCAGCAGTTTAGACCGTCCAAGGGGACTGTTTTTT
TRBV9	-	TRBJ2-3	TRBD1	CASSTQTGGATDTQYF	TGTGCCAGCAGCACCCAAACAGGGGGCGCGACAGATACGCAGTATTTT
TRBV5-4	few	TRBJ1-2	-	CASSSLTYGYTF	TGTGCCAGCAGCTCCCTGACCTATGGCTACACCTTC
TRBV18	-	TRBJ1-1	TRBD1	CASSPPGTGVTEAFF	TGTGCCAGCTCACCACCGGGGACAGGGGTGACTGAAGCTTTCTTT
TRBV7-7	-	TRBJ2-3	-	CASSRRGNVDTQYF	TGTGCTAGCAGCCGCCGGGGTAACGTTGATACGCAGTATTTT
TRBV11-2	few	TRBJ2-2	-	CASSPSGSAGELFF	TGTGCCAGCAGCCCGTCGGGGTCCGCCGGGGAGCTGTTTTTT
TRBV7-9	-	TRBJ1-6	-	CASSLGGAVPLHF	TGTGCCAGCAGCTTAGGGGGGGCCGTGCCCCTCCACTTT
TRBV6-4	few	TRBJ2-1	-	CASSRDPFPFF	TGTGCCAGCAGTCGGGACCCCTTCCCGTTCTTC
TRBV18	-	TRBJ2-3	TRBD2	CASSPMSGGRTDTQYF	TGTGCCAGCTCACCAATGAGCGGGGGCCGCACAGATACGCAGTATTTT
TRBV15	-	TRBJ1-1	-	CATSRDWQNTEAFF	TGTGCCACCAGCAGAGATTGGCAAAACACTGAAGCTTTCTTT
TRBV20-1	-	TRBJ2-4	-	CSAEDQRLAKNIQYF	TGCAGTGCCGAGGACCAGCGGCTAGCCAAAAACATTCAGTACTTC
TRBV20-1	-	TRBJ2-1	-	CSAPPGAPYNEQFF	TGCAGTGCTCCCCCAGGGGCGCCTTACAATGAGCAGTTCTTC
TRBV6-1	-	TRBJ2-4	TRBD2	CASSRPMAGAPLAKNIQYF	TGTGCCAGCAGCCGCCCCATGGCGGGAGCGCCGCTAGCCAAAAACATTCAGTACTTC
TRBV6-1	few	TRBJ1-5	TRBD1	CASSVRTGVENQPQHF	TGTGCCAGCAGTGTTCGGACAGGGGTAGAAAATCAGCCCCAGCATTTT
TRBV6-1	many	TRBJ2-3	TRBD1	CASSQTGTVSTDTQYF	TGTGCCAGCAGTCAAACCGGGACAGTGAGCACAGATACGCAGTATTTT